The 14 T cell receptor beta chains below come from one sample, sequenced in a study (dated by TCRdb to about 2016). The method behind the library was RT-PCR. Instrument on record: Illumina MiSeq. TCRdb itself trimmed the public reads at Q25 with fastp, ran MiXCR and retained productive beta chains. Here each entry gathers all rows of one CDR3 protein and keeps the most common genes and DNA. The sample table shows 650,000 to 800,000 distinct CDR3 sequences, and 11% to 15% are seen once. The ten largest account for 3.6% of the sample. The sequencing input was memory CD4+ T cells from blood. These TCRs come from a female donor in good health, serving as a healthy control.

The chain joins TRBV28 to TRBJ2-3; D gene unclear. The V and J ends lost 7 bases and 5 bases respectively, with 10 bases between them. Germline CDR1 and CDR2: MDHEN and SYDVKM. The CDR3 length is 12 residues. In DNA, the CDR3 is TGTGCCAGCACCACTTCCGGAGATACGCAGTATTTT. Translation gives CASTTSGDTQYF.

This clonotype showed up just a few times. The V gene is TRBV5-8, the J gene TRBJ2-5; 12 bases fit TRBD2. CDR1 and CDR2 from the germline V gene are SGHTS and YDEGEE. The V segment lost 2 bases and the J segment 5 bases; nucleotides outside the gene matches: 10. This CDR3 is 17 amino acids long. The CDR3 DNA follows: TGTGCCAGCAGCTTAGCCCGACTAGCGGGAGTGGGCGAGACCCAGTACTTC. Protein sequence: CASSLARLAGVGETQYF.

This clonotype was seen a few times. The chain combines TRBV11-2 with TRBJ2-1, with D perhaps matching TRBD1 (6 bases). The CDR3 extends over 16 amino acids. CDR1 and CDR2 (germline): SGHAT, FQNNGV. V was cut by 5 bases and J by 0 bases, with 14 bases left in between. CDR3 sequence: CASSPPTGSSYNEQFF. The CDR3 nucleotides are TGTGCCAGCAGCCCGCCTACAGGGAGCTCCTACAATGAGCAGTTCTTC.

Only a few counts were recorded for this clonotype. The chain links TRBV12-3 or TRBV12-4 to TRBJ2-6, with D unresolved. Trimming removed 6 bases at V and 2 bases at J, with 8 bases between. The CDR3 runs 14 residues. CDR3 nucleotides: TGTGCCAGCAGCTCAAACGCTGGGGCCAACGTCCTGACTTTC. This codes for CASSSNAGANVLTF.

This clonotype came up many times. The V gene is TRBV20-1, the J gene TRBJ2-7, with 10 bases that match TRBD1. Germline CDR1 is DFQATT and CDR2 is SNEGSKA (reference sequence). This CDR3 contains 15 residues. The junction had 10 bases not matched to a gene; V was cut back by 6 bases and J by 2 bases. In nucleotides, the CDR3 is TGCAGTGCCTCAGATATGGGACAGGGGACCTACGAGCAGTACTTC. This translates into CSASDMGQGTYEQYF.

This clonotype was picked up one time. This may be a read error: a much more frequent sequence differs by one nucleotide. This chain connects TRBV29-1 to TRBJ2-5, with D perhaps matching TRBD1 (6 bases). This CDR3 is built from 14 residues. Germline values: CDR1 SQVTM, CDR2 ANQGSEA. The ends were cut back, 3 bases at V and 2 bases at J, with 13 bases in the middle. The CDR3 spells CSVDDRLTQETQYF. The CDR3 bases are TGCAGCGTTGACGACAGGCTCACACAAGAGACCCAGTACTTC.

This clonotype has just a few counts. The V gene is TRBV10-3, the J gene TRBJ1-1; a weak D match, TRBD1 (6 bases). Germline CDR1 and CDR2: ENHRY and SYGVKD. The CDR3 runs to 14 residues. With 5 bases removed from V and 7 bases from J, the gap between germline ends came to 17 bases. The CDR3 sequence is CAISPPGGAGEAFF. In DNA form, the CDR3 reads TGTGCCATCAGTCCCCCGGGGGGGGCTGGTGAAGCTTTCTTT.

This clonotype was observed a few times. The genes are TRBV12-3 or TRBV12-4 and TRBJ2-7; D is undetermined. The CDR3 runs 13 residues. The V and J ends lost 5 bases and 3 bases respectively, with 11 bases between them. CDR3 in amino acids: CASSRTEIYEQYF. CDR3 in DNA: TGTGCCAGCAGTCGGACGGAGATCTACGAGCAGTACTTC.

This clonotype was detected ten times or more. The chain is built from TRBV29-1 and TRBJ2-7; D remains unclear. With 4 bases removed from V and 8 bases from J, the gap between germline ends came to 15 bases. The CDR3 extends over 12 amino acids. Germline V lookup: CDR1 SQVTM, CDR2 ANQGSEA. The CDR3 coding sequence is TGCAGCGTTGGCCCAGCGAACGGCAAGCAGTACTTC. This encodes CSVGPANGKQYF.

This clonotype was picked up many times. The rearrangement joins TRBV20-1 to TRBJ2-7; the match to TRBD1 covers 7 bases. Trimming cost V 0 bases and J 0 bases; bases outside gene matches: 5. The CDR3 is 15 amino acids. Germline CDR1 DFQATT, CDR2 SNEGSKA (reference sequence). The CDR3: CSARDRQGYSYEQYF. DNA for the CDR3: TGCAGTGCTAGAGACCGACAGGGCTACTCCTACGAGCAGTACTTC.

The chain combines TRBV29-1 with TRBJ1-2; TRBD1 agrees at 10 bases. The CDR3 is 16 amino acids. CDR1 and CDR2 from the germline V gene are SQVTM and ANQGSEA. V lost 3 bases and J lost 4; bases outside the gene matches: 11. The DNA for the CDR3 is TGCAGCGTTGAGGTGACAGGGGGCCTCGATAGCTATGGCTACACCTTC. Translated, it gives CSVEVTGGLDSYGYTF.

V gene TRBV20-1 combines with J gene TRBJ1-2; D uncertain. Trimming cost V 4 bases and J 0 bases, with 18 bases left between them. The germline V gene encodes CDR1 DFQATT and CDR2 SNEGSKA (reference sequence). This CDR3 is built from 16 residues. The CDR3 protein is CSATPVGGATNYGYTF. CDR3 in DNA: TGCAGTGCTACACCGGTTGGAGGAGCTACTAACTATGGCTACACCTTC.

This clonotype was picked up many times. The rearrangement links TRBV6-2 or TRBV6-3 to TRBJ2-7; D gene ambiguous. The CDR3 has 16 residues. Trimming took 2 bases from V and 2 from J, leaving 16 bases between them. CDR1 and CDR2 (germline): MNHEY, SVGEGT. The chain's CDR3 is CASSYPPLRPAYEQYF. The CDR3 DNA follows: TGTGCCAGCAGTTACCCCCCTTTGCGGCCCGCCTACGAGCAGTACTTC.

This clonotype was seen at least ten times. The V and J genes are TRBV4-3 and TRBJ1-1; D possibly corresponds to TRBD1 (5 bases). V was pared by 1 base and J by 0 bases, with 9 bases between. Per the germline V gene, CDR1 is LGHNA and CDR2 is YSLEER. CDR3 length equals 15 residues. The CDR3 nucleotides read TGCGCCAGCAGCCAAGGGGGCGGGCTGAACACTGAAGCTTTCTTT. Its protein is CASSQGGGLNTEAFF.